This T cell receptor beta chain comes out of a study of monozygotic twins with inflammatory bowel disease. The study's findings and limits: Immunosuppressive treatment differences may have increased patient repertoire variability. People with IBD had fewer clonotypes in common with others than healthy twins did, especially with disease activity.

This CDR3 is 11 amino acids long. The germline V gene has CDR1 DFQATT and CDR2 SNEGSKA (reference sequence). Notes on this clonotype: The antigen remains unidentified.

Addition of UMIs with a 6-nucleotide sample barcode was achieved by template switching. From the 5' RACE reads, TCRdb lists one entry per CDR3 protein and no DNA. Recorded here are more than 300,000 distinct CDR3 sequences; the top ten clones represent 2.6%. The sequence was collected from a human donor with ulcerative colitis or Crohn's disease, or a healthy co-twin of an affected twin (not recorded which). The sequenced sample was blood. V usage is TRBV20-1 and J usage is TRBJ2-3; checking the TCRdb D call of TRBD1 is not possible without DNA. The CDR3 region is CSGAGGGTQYF.